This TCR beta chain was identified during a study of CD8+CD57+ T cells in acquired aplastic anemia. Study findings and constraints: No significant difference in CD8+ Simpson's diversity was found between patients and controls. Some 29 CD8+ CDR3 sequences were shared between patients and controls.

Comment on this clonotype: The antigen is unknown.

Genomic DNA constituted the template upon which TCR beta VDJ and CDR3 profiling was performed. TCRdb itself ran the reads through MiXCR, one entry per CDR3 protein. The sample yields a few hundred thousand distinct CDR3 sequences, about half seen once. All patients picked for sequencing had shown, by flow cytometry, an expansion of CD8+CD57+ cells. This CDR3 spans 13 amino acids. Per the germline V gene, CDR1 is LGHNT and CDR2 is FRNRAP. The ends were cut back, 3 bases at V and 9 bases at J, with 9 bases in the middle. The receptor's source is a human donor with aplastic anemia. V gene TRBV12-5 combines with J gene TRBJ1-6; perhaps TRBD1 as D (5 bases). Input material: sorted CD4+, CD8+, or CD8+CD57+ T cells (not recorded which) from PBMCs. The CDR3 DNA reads TGTGCTAGTGGTTTAGGGGATCGTTCACCCCTCCACTTT. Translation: CASGLGDRSPLHF.